The clone carrying this T cell receptor beta chain was seen repeatedly, ten times or more. Its antigen is undetermined. The sample is drawn from a study of T-cell reconstitution after alpha-beta-depleted transplantation in children. This CDR3 contains 14 residues. Germline CDR1 and CDR2: KGHDR and SFDVKD. The V gene lost 5 bases and the J gene lost 2 bases, with 10 bases spanning the gap. Researchers prepared the TCRbeta library using unique molecular identifiers, the study reports. TCRdb redid the calling of the PCR reads with MiXCR, one entry per CDR3 protein. The data contain roughly 350,000 distinct CDR3 sequences, around 15% of them seen just once; the ten biggest clones take up 35% to 50%. Study-level points and caveats: Reported findings indicate that, about two months after transplant, alpha-beta T cells came from several hundred expanded clones, which were derived from non-depleted graft cells. Once a year had passed after transplant, T-cell counts and diversity came mostly from newly produced T cells. TCRbeta diversity was high at day 60 in some patients (a result of surviving recipient T cells and thymic progenitors).

The chain is built from TRBV24-1 and TRBJ2-3, with D possibly being TRBD2 (5 bases). The material was PBMCs, mostly from graft donor cells, obtained 360 days after TCRalphabeta/CD19-depleted stem cell transplant. The TCR sequence derives from a male patient aged 2-9 years who had a stem cell transplant for acute lymphoblastic leukemia, so the T cells may come from the graft donor. CDR3 residues: CATSVGGHTDTQYF. In DNA form, the CDR3 reads TGTGCCACCAGTGTCGGCGGGCACACAGATACGCAGTATTTT.